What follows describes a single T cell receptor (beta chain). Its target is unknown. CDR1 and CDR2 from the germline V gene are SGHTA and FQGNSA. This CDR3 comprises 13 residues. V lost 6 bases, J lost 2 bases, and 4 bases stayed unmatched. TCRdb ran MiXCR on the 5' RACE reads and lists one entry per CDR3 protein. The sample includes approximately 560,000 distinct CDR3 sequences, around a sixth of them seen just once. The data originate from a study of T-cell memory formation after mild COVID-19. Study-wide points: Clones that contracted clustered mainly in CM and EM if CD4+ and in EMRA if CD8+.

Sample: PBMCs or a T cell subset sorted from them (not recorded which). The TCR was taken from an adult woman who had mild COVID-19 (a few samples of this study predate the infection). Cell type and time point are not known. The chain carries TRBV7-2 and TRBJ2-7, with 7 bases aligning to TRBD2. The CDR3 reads CASRGGGPYEQYF. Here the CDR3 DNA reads TGTGCCAGCAGGGGCGGGGGACCCTACGAGCAGTACTTC. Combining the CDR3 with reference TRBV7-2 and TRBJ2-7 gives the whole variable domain GAGVSQSPSNKVTEKGKDVELRCDPISGHTALYWYRQSLGQGLEFLIYFQGNSAPDKSGLPSDRFSAERTGGSVSTLTIQRTQQEDSAVYLCASRGGGPYEQYFGPGTRLTVT.